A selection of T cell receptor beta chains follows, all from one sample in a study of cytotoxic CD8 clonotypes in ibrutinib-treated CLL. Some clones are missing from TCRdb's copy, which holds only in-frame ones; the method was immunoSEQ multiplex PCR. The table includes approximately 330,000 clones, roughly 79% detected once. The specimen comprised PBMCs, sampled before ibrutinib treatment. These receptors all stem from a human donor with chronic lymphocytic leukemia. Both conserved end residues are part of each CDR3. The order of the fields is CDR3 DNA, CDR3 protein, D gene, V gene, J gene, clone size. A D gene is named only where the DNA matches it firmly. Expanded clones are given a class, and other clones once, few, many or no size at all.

TGCGCCAGCAGCTTCCGCGGGAGATCTCCGGCAGATACGCAGTATTTT,CASSFRGRSPADTQYF,TRBD2,TRBV5-1,TRBJ2-3,few
TGCAGCGTTACAGGGGGAGGTAACACTGAAGCTTTCTTT,CSVTGGGNTEAFF,TRBD1,TRBV29-1,TRBJ1-1,-
TGTGCCAGCAGTTTAATAGTGGGGCCGGGTGTCCAGGGAGGATTCTATGGCTACACCTTC,CASSLIVGPGVQGGFYGYTF,-,TRBV28,TRBJ1-2,once
TGCGCCAGCAGCCCCGGGACTAGCGATCGTGAGCAGTTCTTC,CASSPGTSDREQFF,TRBD2,TRBV5-1,TRBJ2-1,-
TGTGCCACCAGCAGAGATGTGGGAGGGCCCGACGAGCAGTACTTC,CATSRDVGGPDEQYF,TRBD2,TRBV15,TRBJ2-7,-
TGTGCCAGCAGTGAAGCGGGAGGGCAAATCGGGGAGCTGTTTTTT,CASSEAGGQIGELFF,TRBD2,TRBV2,TRBJ2-2,few
TGTGCCAGCAGCAAAGGATTGATTATTGAAGCTTTCTTT,CASSKGLIIEAFF,-,TRBV21-1,TRBJ1-1,-
TGTGCCAGCAGCTTAGTATGGGGGGCCGCTAATGAAAAACTGTTTTTT,CASSLVWGAANEKLFF,-,TRBV11-2,TRBJ1-4,-
TGTGCCAGCAGCCCTAGATGGGCAGGGGGTATTGAGCAGTTCTTC,CASSPRWAGGIEQFF,TRBD1,TRBV11-2,TRBJ2-1,once
TGTGCCAGCAGCTCGCCCACCGGGGAGCTGTTTTTT,CASSSPTGELFF,-,TRBV7-3,TRBJ2-2,-
TGCGCCAGCAGTGACTGGACCGTTCCCAACGGGGAGCTGTTTTTT,CASSDWTVPNGELFF,-,TRBV10-2,TRBJ2-2,-
TGTGCCAGCAGCGTAGCAGGGGGACAGACCTATGGCTACACCTTC,CASSVAGGQTYGYTF,TRBD1,TRBV9,TRBJ1-2,few
TGTGCCAGTAGCAAAGGACAGGGATTACGGGCTGGGGCCAACGTCCTGACTTTC,CASSKGQGLRAGANVLTF,TRBD1,TRBV19,TRBJ2-6,-
TGCAGCGCATGCACTAGCGACTACAATGAGCAGTTCTTC,CSACTSDYNEQFF,TRBD2,TRBV29-1,TRBJ2-1,-
TGTGCAAGTCGCTTGCTTGCAACTAATGAAAAACTGTTTTTT,CASRLLATNEKLFF,-,TRBV12-2,TRBJ1-4,few
TGTGCCAGCAGACCGGGACAGGGGGCGCAGGGCTACACCTTC,CASRPGQGAQGYTF,TRBD1,TRBV6-5,TRBJ1-2,-
TGTGCCAGCAGTCAACTGACAGGGCGGCCCCAGCATTTT,CASSQLTGRPQHF,TRBD1,TRBV28,TRBJ1-5,-
TGTGCCAGCAGCATCAGGGGGTCTGGGGCCAACGTCCTGACTTTC,CASSIRGSGANVLTF,TRBD1,TRBV7-9,TRBJ2-6,-
TGTGCCAGCAGTTTGCGGGGGGAGCAGTTCTTC,CASSLRGEQFF,TRBD2,TRBV28,TRBJ2-1,-
TGTGCCAGCACCAGGGGACAAAAGAACACTGAAGCTTTCTTT,CASTRGQKNTEAFF,-,TRBV6-5,TRBJ1-1,-
TGCGCCAGCAGCCACCCACAGGGGGGCTATGGCTACACCTTC,CASSHPQGGYGYTF,TRBD1,TRBV5-1,TRBJ1-2,-
TGTGCCTGGAGTGGTGGGACACAAAATCAGCCCCAGCATTTT,CAWSGGTQNQPQHF,-,TRBV30,TRBJ1-5,few
TGCGCCAGCAGCTGGGACGGAAGCTCCTACGAGCAGTACTTC,CASSWDGSSYEQYF,-,TRBV5-1,TRBJ2-7,once
TGTGCTAGTGGTACCTTACGACAGGGGAACACCGGGGAGCTGTTTTTT,CASGTLRQGNTGELFF,TRBD1,TRBV12-5,TRBJ2-2,-
TGTGCCAGCTCCCGACAGACAGGGGGCCGGGAGACCCAGTACTTC,CASSRQTGGRETQYF,TRBD1,TRBV18,TRBJ2-5,-
TGTGCCAGCTCACCGTCCGGGACTAGCGGCTACGAGCAGTACTTC,CASSPSGTSGYEQYF,TRBD2,TRBV18,TRBJ2-7,-
TGTGCCAGCACCCGGGGCGGATCCTACGAGCAGTACTTC,CASTRGGSYEQYF,-,TRBV25-1,TRBJ2-7,-
TGTGCCAGCAGCTTGGCCGGCGGGAGGGCCTCAGATACGCAGTATTTT,CASSLAGGRASDTQYF,TRBD2,TRBV5-4,TRBJ2-3,-
TGTGCCAGCAGCTTGGCTATTTATGAGCAGTTCTTC,CASSLAIYEQFF,-,TRBV5-8,TRBJ2-1,-
TGTGCCAGCAGCGGACTAGTACCTGAGCAGTTCTTC,CASSGLVPEQFF,TRBD2,TRBV5-6,TRBJ2-1,-
TGCGCCAGCAGCTACCAGCGGGAAACACCCTACGAGCAGTACTTC,CASSYQRETPYEQYF,TRBD2,TRBV4-3,TRBJ2-7,-
TGTGCCAGCAGTGAATATTTCTTGAGAGGGGATATCTATGGCTACACCTTC,CASSEYFLRGDIYGYTF,-,TRBV25-1,TRBJ1-2,once
TGTGCCTGCCCAGGGGAGGGAACTAACTATGGCTACACCTTC,CACPGEGTNYGYTF,-,TRBV30,TRBJ1-2,few
TGTGCCAGCAGCCTTGGACAGGGCCAAGAGACCCAGTACTTC,CASSLGQGQETQYF,TRBD1,TRBV7-9,TRBJ2-5,-
TGTGCCAGCAGTGAGGACGAGGGTTTAGCCAAAAACATTCAGTACTTC,CASSEDEGLAKNIQYF,-,TRBV25-1,TRBJ2-4,-
TGTGCCAGCAGTGTCCGGCGCCAAGAGACCCAGTACTTC,CASSVRRQETQYF,-,TRBV27,TRBJ2-5,-
TGTGCCAGCAGGCTACAGGGAGTCGAAAAACTGTTTTTT,CASRLQGVEKLFF,-,TRBV7-8,TRBJ1-4,few
TGTGCCAGCAACCCTCAAATGGCCCCGGTACCAGATACGCAGTATTTT,CASNPQMAPVPDTQYF,-,TRBV13,TRBJ2-3,-
TGTGCCAGCAGCGACCTGGGCAGGGGGTACTATGGCTACACCTTC,CASSDLGRGYYGYTF,TRBD1,TRBV6-1,TRBJ1-2,few
TGTGCCAGCAGTTCAGTCAGGGTCTGGGGCTACACCTTC,CASSSVRVWGYTF,-,TRBV28,TRBJ1-2,few